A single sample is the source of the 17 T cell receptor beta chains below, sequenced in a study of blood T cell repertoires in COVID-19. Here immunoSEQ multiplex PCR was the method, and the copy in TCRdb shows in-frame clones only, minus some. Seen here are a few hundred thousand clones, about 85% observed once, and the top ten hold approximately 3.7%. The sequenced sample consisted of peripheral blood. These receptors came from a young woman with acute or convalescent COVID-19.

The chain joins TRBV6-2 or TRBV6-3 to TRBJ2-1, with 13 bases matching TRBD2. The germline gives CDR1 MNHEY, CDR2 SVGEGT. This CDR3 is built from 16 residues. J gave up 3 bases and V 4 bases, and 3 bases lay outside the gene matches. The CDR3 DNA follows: TGTGCCAGCAGTTCCTGGACTAGCGGGGGCTACAATGAGCAGTTCTTC. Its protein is CASSSWTSGGYNEQFF.

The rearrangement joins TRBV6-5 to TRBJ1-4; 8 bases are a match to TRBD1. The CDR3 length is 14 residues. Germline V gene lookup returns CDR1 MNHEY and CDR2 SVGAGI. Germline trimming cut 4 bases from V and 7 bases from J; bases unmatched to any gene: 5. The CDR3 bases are TGTGCCAGCAGTTCGGGACAGGATTTTGAAAAACTGTTTTTT. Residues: CASSSGQDFEKLFF.

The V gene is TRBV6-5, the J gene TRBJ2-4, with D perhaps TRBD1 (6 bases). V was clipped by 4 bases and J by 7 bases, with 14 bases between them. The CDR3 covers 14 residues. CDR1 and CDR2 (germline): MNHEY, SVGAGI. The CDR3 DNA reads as TGTGCCAGCAGTTCCAACAGGGTTGGGAACATTCAGTACTTC. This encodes CASSSNRVGNIQYF.

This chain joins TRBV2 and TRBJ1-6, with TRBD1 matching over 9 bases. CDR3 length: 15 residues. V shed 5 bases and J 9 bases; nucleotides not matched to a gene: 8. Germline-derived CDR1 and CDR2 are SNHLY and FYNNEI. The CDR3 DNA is TGTGCCAGCAGTTCCAAGGGACAGGGAGGTTCACCCCTCCACTTT. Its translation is CASSSKGQGGSPLHF.

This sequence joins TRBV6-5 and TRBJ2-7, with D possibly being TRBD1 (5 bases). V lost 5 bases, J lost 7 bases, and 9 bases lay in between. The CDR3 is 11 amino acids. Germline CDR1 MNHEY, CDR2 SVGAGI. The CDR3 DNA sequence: TGTGCCAGCAGTATGGGGCCGGAGCAGTACTTC. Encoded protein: CASSMGPEQYF.

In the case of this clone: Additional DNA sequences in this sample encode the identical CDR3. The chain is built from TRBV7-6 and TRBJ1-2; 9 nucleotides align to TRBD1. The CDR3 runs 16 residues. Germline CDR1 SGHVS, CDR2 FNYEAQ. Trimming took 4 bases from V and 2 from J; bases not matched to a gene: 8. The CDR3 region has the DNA TGTGCCAGCAGCTCTACAGGGGGCGCGTCCAACTATGGCTACACCTTC. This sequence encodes CASSSTGGASNYGYTF. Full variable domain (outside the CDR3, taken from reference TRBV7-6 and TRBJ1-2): GAGVSQSPRYKVTKRGQDVALRCDPISGHVSLYWYRQALGQGPEFLTYFNYEAQQDKSGLPNDRFSAERPEGSISTLTIQRTEQRDSAMYRCASSSTGGASNYGYTFGSGTRLTVV.

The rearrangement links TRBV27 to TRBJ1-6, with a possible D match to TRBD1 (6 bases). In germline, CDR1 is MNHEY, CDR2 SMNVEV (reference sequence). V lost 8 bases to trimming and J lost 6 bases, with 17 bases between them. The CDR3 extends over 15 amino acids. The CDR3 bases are TGTGCCAGCGGCGTGGGGGCTCAGACTAATTCACCCCTCCACTTT. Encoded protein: CASGVGAQTNSPLHF.

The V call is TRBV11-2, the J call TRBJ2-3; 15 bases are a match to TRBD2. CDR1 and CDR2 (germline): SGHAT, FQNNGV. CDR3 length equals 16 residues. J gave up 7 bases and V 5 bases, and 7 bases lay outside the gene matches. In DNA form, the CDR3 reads TGTGCCAGCAGCCCGGAGGGACTAGCGGGGGGCAATACGCAGTATTTT. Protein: CASSPEGLAGGNTQYF.

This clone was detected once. The CDR3 protein is CASSQRGAQYEQYF. The CDR3 coding sequence is TGTGCCAGCAGCCAGCGGGGGGCCCAGTACGAGCAGTACTTC. The chain has TRBV7-8 and TRBJ2-7; 9 positions match TRBD2. CDR1 is SGHVS and CDR2 is FQNEAQ in the germline V gene. V shed 5 bases, J shed 4 bases, and the junction held 6 bases outside the gene matches. CDR3 size: 14 residues. Filled out from reference TRBV7-8 and TRBJ2-7, the complete variable domain reads GAGVSQSPRYKVAKRGQDVALRCDPISGHVSLFWYQQALGQGPEFLTYFQNEAQLDKSGLPSDRFFAERPEGSVSTLKIQRTQQEDSAVYLCASSQRGAQYEQYFGPGTRLTVT.

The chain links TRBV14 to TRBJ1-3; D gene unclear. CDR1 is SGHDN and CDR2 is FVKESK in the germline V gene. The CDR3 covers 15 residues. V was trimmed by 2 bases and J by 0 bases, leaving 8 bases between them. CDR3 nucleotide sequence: TGTGCCAGCAGCCAACTTTACAGCTCTGGAAACACCATATATTTT. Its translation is CASSQLYSSGNTIYF.

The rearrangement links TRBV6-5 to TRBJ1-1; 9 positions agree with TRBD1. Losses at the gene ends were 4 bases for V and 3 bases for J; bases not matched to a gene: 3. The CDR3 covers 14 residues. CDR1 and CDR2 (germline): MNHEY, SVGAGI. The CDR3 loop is CASSSRDRDTEAFF. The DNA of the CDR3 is TGTGCCAGCAGTTCCCGGGACAGGGACACTGAAGCTTTCTTT.

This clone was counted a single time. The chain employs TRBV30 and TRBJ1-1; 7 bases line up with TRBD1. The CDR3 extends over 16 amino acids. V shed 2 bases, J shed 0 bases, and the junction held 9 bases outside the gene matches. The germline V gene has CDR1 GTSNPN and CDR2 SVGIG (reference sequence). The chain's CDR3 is CAWSNTGAFMNTEAFF. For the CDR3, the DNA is TGTGCCTGGAGTAACACAGGGGCGTTCATGAACACTGAAGCTTTCTTT.

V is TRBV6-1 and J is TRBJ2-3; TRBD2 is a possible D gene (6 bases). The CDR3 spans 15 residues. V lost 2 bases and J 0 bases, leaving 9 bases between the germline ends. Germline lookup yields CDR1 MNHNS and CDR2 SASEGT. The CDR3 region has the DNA TGTGCCAGCAGTGAACGGGGGACTAGCACAGATACGCAGTATTTT. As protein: CASSERGTSTDTQYF.

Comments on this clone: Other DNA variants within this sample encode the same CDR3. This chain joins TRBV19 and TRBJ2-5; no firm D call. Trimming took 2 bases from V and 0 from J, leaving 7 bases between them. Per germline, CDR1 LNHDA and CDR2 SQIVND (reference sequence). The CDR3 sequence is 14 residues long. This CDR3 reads CASSIITDQETQYF. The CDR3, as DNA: TGTGCCAGTAGTATAATCACAGACCAAGAGACCCAGTACTTC.

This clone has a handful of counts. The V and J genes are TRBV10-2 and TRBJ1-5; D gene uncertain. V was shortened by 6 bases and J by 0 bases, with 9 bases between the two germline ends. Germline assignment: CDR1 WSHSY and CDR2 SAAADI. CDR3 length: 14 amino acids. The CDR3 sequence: CASSEQNSNQPQHF. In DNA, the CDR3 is TGCGCCAGCAGCGAACAGAATAGCAATCAGCCCCAGCATTTT.

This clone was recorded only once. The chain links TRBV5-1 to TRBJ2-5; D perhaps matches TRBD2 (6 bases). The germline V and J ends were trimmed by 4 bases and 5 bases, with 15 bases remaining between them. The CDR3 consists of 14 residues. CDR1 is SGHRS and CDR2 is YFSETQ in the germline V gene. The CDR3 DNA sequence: TGCGCCAGCAGCCCAGTAATGGAGGGGGAGACCCAGTACTTC. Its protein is CASSPVMEGETQYF. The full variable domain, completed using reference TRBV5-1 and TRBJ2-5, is KAGVTQTPRYLIKTRGQQVTLSCSPISGHRSVSWYQQTPGQGLQFLFEYFSETQRNKGNFPGRFSGRQFSNSRSEMNVSTLELGDSALYLCASSPVMEGETQYFGPGTRLLVL.

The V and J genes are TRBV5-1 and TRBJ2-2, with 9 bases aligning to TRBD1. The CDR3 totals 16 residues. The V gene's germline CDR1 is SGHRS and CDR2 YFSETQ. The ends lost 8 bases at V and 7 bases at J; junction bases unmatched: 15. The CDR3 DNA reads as TGCGCCAGTTCTCACCCGGGACAGGGTCCCGGCGGGGAGCTGTTTTTT. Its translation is CASSHPGQGPGGELFF.